The 16 T cell receptor beta chains below come from one sample, sequenced in a study of T cell responses to AZD1222 COVID-19 vaccine. Method: immunoSEQ multiplex PCR; TCRdb's copy keeps in-frame clones and lacks some. The sample lists more than 110,000 clones; roughly 88% were seen once. The starting material was peripheral blood, obtained on day 0 of AZD1222 vaccination. The receptors derive from an adult in good health.

This chain connects TRBV7-2 to TRBJ2-3; 9 bases are a match to TRBD2. This CDR3 is 15 amino acids long. The germline V gene has CDR1 SGHTA and CDR2 FQGNSA. The junction had 3 bases not matched to a gene; V was cut back by 4 bases and J by 1 base. CDR3 DNA sequence: TGTGCCAGCAGCTACGGACTAGCGCGCACAGATACGCAGTATTTT. It encodes CASSYGLARTDTQYF.

The J gene is TRBJ2-5, the V gene TRBV3-1 (or the pseudogene TRBV3-2); 10 bases agree with TRBD2. Germline V gene sequence: CDR1 LGHDT, CDR2 YNNKEL (reference sequence). This CDR3 comprises 16 residues. J was trimmed by 5 bases and V by 2 bases; bases with no gene match: 8. The CDR3 here is CASSQWKAGGPETQYF. CDR3 in DNA: TGTGCCAGCAGCCAATGGAAAGCGGGAGGGCCGGAGACCCAGTACTTC.

The chain carries TRBV3-1 (or the pseudogene TRBV3-2) and TRBJ2-1, with D possibly being TRBD2 (6 bases). Germline V gene sequence: CDR1 LGHDT, CDR2 YNNKEL (reference sequence). The CDR3 consists of 16 residues. V was cut by 0 bases and J by 3 bases, with 12 bases left in between. CDR3 in amino acids: CASSQDLGGIYNEQFF. The CDR3 DNA sequence: TGTGCCAGCAGCCAAGATTTAGGAGGGATCTACAATGAGCAGTTCTTC.

The V call is TRBV6-2 or TRBV6-3, the J call TRBJ1-1, with a weak D call TRBD1 (6 bases). The CDR3 covers 14 residues. Germline V lookup: CDR1 MNHEY, CDR2 SVGEGT. V dropped 0 bases and J dropped 7 bases, with 12 bases sitting between them. The CDR3 loop reads CASSYSGGAGEAFF. CDR3 nucleotide sequence: TGTGCCAGCAGTTACTCGGGGGGGGCCGGTGAAGCTTTCTTT.

The V gene is TRBV29-1, the J gene TRBJ2-1; D is undetermined. V lost 2 bases, J lost 5 bases, and 4 bases lay in between. The CDR3 sequence is 11 residues long. Germline loops: CDR1 SQVTM, CDR2 ANQGSEA. Here the CDR3 reads CSVEFDNEQFF. The DNA for the CDR3 is TGCAGCGTTGAATTTGACAATGAGCAGTTCTTC.

The chain uses TRBV6-5 and TRBJ1-2, with D possibly being TRBD1 (6 bases). V was cut by 7 bases and J by 4 bases, with 13 bases left in between. CDR3 length equals 13 residues. Looked up from germline, CDR1 is MNHEY and CDR2 is SVGAGI. This CDR3 reads CASKSWTVYGYTF. The CDR3, as DNA: TGTGCCAGCAAGTCCTGGACAGTCTATGGCTACACCTTC.

The gene calls are TRBV5-1 and TRBJ2-7; 8 nucleotides match TRBD2. This CDR3 is built from 15 residues. From germline, CDR1 is SGHRS and CDR2 YFSETQ. The V gene end was trimmed by 0 bases and the J gene end by 4 bases; junction bases not matched to a gene: 6. As DNA, the CDR3 is TGCGCCAGCAGCTTGGCCCTCAGCGGGAGATACGAGCAGTACTTC. It is translated as CASSLALSGRYEQYF.

The CDR3 DNA sequence: TGCGCCAGCAGCTTGGAGCCTAGCAGCACCGGGGAGCTGTTTTTT. Amino acids: CASSLEPSSTGELFF. The chain employs TRBV5-1 and TRBJ2-2; a weak D match, TRBD2 (5 bases). The CDR3 totals 15 residues. The germline V and J ends were trimmed by 0 bases and 4 bases, with 10 bases remaining between them. Germline loops: CDR1 SGHRS, CDR2 YFSETQ.

V usage is TRBV15 and J usage is TRBJ2-5; D might be TRBD2 (6 bases). Trimming cost V 2 bases and J 3 bases, with 7 bases left between them. Germline values: CDR1 LNHNV, CDR2 YYDKDF (reference sequence). The CDR3 is 13 residues long. The CDR3 bases are TGTGCCACCAGCAGAACGGGGGAAGAGACCCAGTACTTC. Protein sequence: CATSRTGEETQYF.

The chain joins TRBV28 to TRBJ2-1; no clear D. The germline CDR1 and CDR2 sequences are MDHEN and SYDVKM. V gave up 3 bases and J gave up 0 bases, with 9 bases separating them. CDR3 size: 15 residues. The CDR3 here is CASSLLRSSYNEQFF. The CDR3 nucleotides are TGTGCCAGCAGTTTGCTCAGGAGCTCCTACAATGAGCAGTTCTTC.

A single count supports this clone. The CDR3 loop is CASSNSGHNEQFF. DNA for the CDR3: TGTGCCAGCAGCAATAGCGGCCACAATGAGCAGTTCTTC. The genes are TRBV7-2 and TRBJ2-1, with D possibly matching TRBD2 (6 bases). Germline V CDR1 and CDR2: SGHTA, FQGNSA. The CDR3 contains 13 residues. Trimming removed 5 bases from V and 5 bases from J, with 10 bases in between.

V and J are TRBV5-8 and TRBJ1-2; no definite D call. The germline V and J ends were trimmed by 0 bases and 3 bases, with 9 bases remaining between them. The CDR3 has 14 amino acids. In germline, CDR1 is SGHTS, CDR2 YDEGEE. For the CDR3, the DNA is TGTGCCAGCAGCTTGGGGTCGATGGACTATGGCTACACCTTC. Amino acids: CASSLGSMDYGYTF.

The rearrangement links TRBV29-1 to TRBJ1-5; the match to TRBD1 covers 9 bases. Germline V CDR1 and CDR2: SQVTM, ANQGSEA. CDR3 size: 15 residues. After removal of 4 bases from V and 2 bases from J, the junction contained 6 bases not matched to a gene. The CDR3 DNA reads TGCAGCGTTGCACAGGGGGCTGTGGGCAATCAGCCCCAGCATTTT. Its protein product is CSVAQGAVGNQPQHF.

This clone occurred a few times. This chain connects TRBV19 to TRBJ1-6; 8 positions match TRBD1. V dropped 5 bases and J dropped 8; count of bases not matched to a gene: 11. Germline CDR1 and CDR2: LNHDA and SQIVND (reference sequence). This CDR3 is 16 amino acids long. The DNA for the CDR3 is TGTGCCAGTAGTGAAGGACAGGGTTCATACGATTCACCCCTCCACTTT. It is translated as CASSEGQGSYDSPLHF.

The rearrangement links TRBV3-1 (or the pseudogene TRBV3-2) to TRBJ2-3; a possible D gene is TRBD2 (6 bases). This CDR3 has 18 residues. Deletions cut 4 bases from V and 7 bases from J, with 27 bases between. The V gene's germline CDR1 is LGHDT and CDR2 YNNKEL (reference sequence). The DNA for the CDR3 is TGTGCCAGCAGCCCTTTTGGGACTCCCCTCCCCCAACCAAATACGCAGTATTTT. Encoded protein: CASSPFGTPLPQPNTQYF.

The V and J genes are TRBV25-1 and TRBJ2-1; 14 bases map to TRBD2. The CDR3 runs to 16 residues. The germline V gene encodes CDR1 MGHDK and CDR2 SYGVNS. Trimming at V came to 0 bases and at J to 8 bases, leaving 3 bases not matched to a gene. CDR3 sequence reads: CASSEYGTSGSHEQFF. The CDR3 DNA is TGTGCCAGCAGTGAATATGGGACTAGCGGGAGCCATGAGCAGTTCTTC.